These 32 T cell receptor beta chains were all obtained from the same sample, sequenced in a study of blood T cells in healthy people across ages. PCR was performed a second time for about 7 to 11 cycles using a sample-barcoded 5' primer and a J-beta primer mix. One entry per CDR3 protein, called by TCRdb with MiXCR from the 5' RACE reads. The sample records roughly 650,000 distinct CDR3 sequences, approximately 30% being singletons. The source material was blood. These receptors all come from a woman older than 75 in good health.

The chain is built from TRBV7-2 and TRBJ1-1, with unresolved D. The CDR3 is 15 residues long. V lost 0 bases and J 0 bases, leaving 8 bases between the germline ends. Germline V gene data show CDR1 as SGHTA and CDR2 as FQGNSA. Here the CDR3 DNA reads TGTGCCAGCAGCTTAGCGCATGGGATGAACACTGAAGCTTTCTTT. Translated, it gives CASSLAHGMNTEAFF.

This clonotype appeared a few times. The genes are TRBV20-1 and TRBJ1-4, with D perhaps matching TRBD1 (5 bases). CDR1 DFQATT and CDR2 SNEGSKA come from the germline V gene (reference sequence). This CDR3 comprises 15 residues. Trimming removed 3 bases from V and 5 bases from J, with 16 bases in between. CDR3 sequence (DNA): TGCAGTGCTAGTGTCGGGACGGCGGTGAATGAAAAACTGTTTTTT. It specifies CSASVGTAVNEKLFF.

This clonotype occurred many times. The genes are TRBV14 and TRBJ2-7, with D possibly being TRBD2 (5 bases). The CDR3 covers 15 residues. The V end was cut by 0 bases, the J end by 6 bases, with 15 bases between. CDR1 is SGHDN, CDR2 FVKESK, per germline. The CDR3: CASSQDWTLGTEQYF. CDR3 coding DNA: TGTGCCAGCAGCCAAGATTGGACTTTAGGCACCGAGCAGTACTTC.

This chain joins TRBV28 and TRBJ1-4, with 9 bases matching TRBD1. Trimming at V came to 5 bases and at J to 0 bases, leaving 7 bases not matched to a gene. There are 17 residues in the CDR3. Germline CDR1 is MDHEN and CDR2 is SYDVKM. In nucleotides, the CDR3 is TGTGCCAGCAGTGGCCCCGGGACAGGGACAACTAATGAAAAACTGTTTTTT. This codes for CASSGPGTGTTNEKLFF.

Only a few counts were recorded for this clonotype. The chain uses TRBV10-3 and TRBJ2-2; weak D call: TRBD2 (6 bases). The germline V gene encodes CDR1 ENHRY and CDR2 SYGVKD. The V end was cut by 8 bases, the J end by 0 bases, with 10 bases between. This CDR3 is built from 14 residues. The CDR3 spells CAIQGLANTGELFF. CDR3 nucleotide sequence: TGTGCCATCCAGGGACTGGCGAACACCGGGGAGCTGTTTTTT.

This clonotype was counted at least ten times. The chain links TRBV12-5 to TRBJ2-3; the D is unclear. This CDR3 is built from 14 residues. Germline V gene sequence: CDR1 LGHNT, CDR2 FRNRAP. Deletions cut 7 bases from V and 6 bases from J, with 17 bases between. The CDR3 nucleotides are TGTGCTAGTGAACGGACGCCCGCGGCGGATACGCAGTATTTT. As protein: CASERTPAADTQYF.

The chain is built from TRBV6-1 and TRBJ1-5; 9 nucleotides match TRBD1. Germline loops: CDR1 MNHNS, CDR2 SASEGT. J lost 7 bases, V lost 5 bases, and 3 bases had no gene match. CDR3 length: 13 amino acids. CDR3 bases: TGTGCCAGCAGTACAGGGGGCGAACAGCCCCAGCATTTT. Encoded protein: CASSTGGEQPQHF.

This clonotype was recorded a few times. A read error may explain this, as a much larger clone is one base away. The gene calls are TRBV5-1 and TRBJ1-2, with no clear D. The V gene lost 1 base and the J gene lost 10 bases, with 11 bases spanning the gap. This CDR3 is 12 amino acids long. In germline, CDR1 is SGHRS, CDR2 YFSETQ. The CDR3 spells CASSLKPDDYTF. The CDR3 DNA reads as TGCGCCAGCAGCTTGAAACCGGATGACTACACCTTC. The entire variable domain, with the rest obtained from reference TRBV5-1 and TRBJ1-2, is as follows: KAGVTQTPRYLIKTRGQQVTLSCSPISGHRSVSWYQQTPGQGLQFLFEYFSETQRNKGNFPGRFSGRQFSNSRSEMNVSTLELGDSALYLCASSLKPDDYTFGSGTRLTVV.

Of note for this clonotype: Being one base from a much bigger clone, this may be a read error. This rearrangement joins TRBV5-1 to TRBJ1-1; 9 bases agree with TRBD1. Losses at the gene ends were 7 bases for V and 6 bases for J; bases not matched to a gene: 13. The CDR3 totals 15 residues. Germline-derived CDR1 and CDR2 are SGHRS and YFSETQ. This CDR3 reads CASHSSDRGRAEAFF. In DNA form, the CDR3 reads TGCGCCAGCCATTCCTCGGACAGGGGTAGGGCTGAAGCTTTCTTT.

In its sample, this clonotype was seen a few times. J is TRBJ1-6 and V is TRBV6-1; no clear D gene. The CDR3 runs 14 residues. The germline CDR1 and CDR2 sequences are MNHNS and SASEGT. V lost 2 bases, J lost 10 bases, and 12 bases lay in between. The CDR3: CASSESLLGSPLHF. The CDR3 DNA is TGTGCCAGCAGTGAATCGCTTCTTGGATCACCCCTCCACTTT.

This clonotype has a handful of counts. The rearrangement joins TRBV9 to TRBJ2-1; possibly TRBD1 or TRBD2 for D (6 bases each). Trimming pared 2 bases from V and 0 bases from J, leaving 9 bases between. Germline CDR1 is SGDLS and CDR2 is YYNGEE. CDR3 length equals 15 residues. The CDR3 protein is CASSVGGRSYNEQFF. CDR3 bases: TGTGCCAGCAGCGTCGGGGGCCGCTCCTACAATGAGCAGTTCTTC.

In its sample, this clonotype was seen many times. As DNA, the CDR3 is TGTGCCAGCAGCTTAGATTATCAGCCCCAGCATTTT. Encoded protein: CASSLDYQPQHF. The V call is TRBV7-2, the J call TRBJ1-5; D not resolved. V was shortened by 1 base and J by 5 bases, with 3 bases between the two germline ends. Germline V lookup: CDR1 SGHTA, CDR2 FQGNSA. This CDR3 contains 12 residues.

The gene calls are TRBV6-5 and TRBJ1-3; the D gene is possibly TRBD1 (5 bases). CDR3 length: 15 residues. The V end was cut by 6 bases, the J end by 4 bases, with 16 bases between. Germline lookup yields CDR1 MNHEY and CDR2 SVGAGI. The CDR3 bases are TGTGCCAGCAGCCAAGCAGGGCCTGGGGGAAACACCATATATTTT. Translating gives CASSQAGPGGNTIYF.

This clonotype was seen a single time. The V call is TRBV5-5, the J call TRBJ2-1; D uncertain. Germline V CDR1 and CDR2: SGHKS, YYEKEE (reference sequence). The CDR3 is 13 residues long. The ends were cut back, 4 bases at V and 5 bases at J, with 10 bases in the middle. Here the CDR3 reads CASSTLHHNEQFF. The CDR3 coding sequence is TGTGCCAGCAGCACCCTGCATCACAATGAGCAGTTCTTC.

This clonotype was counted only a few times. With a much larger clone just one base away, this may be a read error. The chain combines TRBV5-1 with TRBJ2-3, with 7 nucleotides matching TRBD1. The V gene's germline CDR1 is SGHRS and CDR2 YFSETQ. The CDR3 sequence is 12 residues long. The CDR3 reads CTSRGYGDTQYF. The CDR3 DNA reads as TGCACCAGCAGGGGGTATGGAGATACGCAGTATTTT.

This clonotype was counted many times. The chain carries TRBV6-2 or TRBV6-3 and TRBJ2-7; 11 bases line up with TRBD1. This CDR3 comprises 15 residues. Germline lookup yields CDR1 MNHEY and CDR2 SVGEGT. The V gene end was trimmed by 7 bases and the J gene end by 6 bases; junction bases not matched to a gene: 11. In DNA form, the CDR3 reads TGTGCCAGCACCCCTGGGTGGACAGGGGGCTCCGAGCAGTACTTC. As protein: CASTPGWTGGSEQYF.

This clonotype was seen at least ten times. In nucleotides, the CDR3 is TGCAGCGTTTTCGACGCGGACATTCGGTTCACAGATACGCAGTATTTT. Protein product: CSVFDADIRFTDTQYF. The chain links TRBV29-1 to TRBJ2-3, with TRBD1 as a possible D gene (5 bases). The CDR3 covers 16 residues. The germline V and J ends were trimmed by 5 bases and 2 bases, with 20 bases remaining between them. Germline CDR1 and CDR2: SQVTM and ANQGSEA.

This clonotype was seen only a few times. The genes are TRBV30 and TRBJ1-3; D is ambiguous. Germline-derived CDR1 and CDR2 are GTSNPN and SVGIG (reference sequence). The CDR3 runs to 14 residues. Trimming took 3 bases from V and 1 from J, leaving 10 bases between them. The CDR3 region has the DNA TGTGCCTGGAGACCGACGGGTTCTGGAAACACCATATATTTT. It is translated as CAWRPTGSGNTIYF.

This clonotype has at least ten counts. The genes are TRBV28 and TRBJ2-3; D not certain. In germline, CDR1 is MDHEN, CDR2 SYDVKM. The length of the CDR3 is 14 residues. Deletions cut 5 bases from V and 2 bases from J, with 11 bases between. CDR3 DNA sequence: TGTGCCAGCAGTCCGGATATATTCACAGATACGCAGTATTTT. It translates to CASSPDIFTDTQYF.

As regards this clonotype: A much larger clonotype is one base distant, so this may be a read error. The CDR3 coding sequence is TGTGCCGGAAGAACCGGGACCAAGAAACACCCATCGTTGTACAACGAGCAGTACTTC. Protein product: CAGRTGTKKHPSLYNEQYF. J is TRBJ2-4 and V is TRBV5-3; D is perhaps TRBD1 or TRBD2 (5 bases each). The DNA end is a closer match to TRBJ2-7, so the J assignment may be wrong. TRBV5-3 is an ORF, with its function uncertain. The CDR3 is made up of 19 amino acids.

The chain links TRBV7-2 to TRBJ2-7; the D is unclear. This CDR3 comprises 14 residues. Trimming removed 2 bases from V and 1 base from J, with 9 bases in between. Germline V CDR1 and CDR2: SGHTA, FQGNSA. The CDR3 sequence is CASSLIRQSYEQYF. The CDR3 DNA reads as TGTGCCAGCAGCTTAATTCGGCAGTCCTACGAGCAGTACTTC. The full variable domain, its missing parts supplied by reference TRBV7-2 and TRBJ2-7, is GAGVSQSPSNKVTEKGKDVELRCDPISGHTALYWYRQSLGQGLEFLIYFQGNSAPDKSGLPSDRFSAERTGGSVSTLTIQRTQQEDSAVYLCASSLIRQSYEQYFGPGTRLTVT.

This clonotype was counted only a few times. The CDR3 region is CASSRGQKGTYNEQFF. CDR3 coding DNA: TGTGCCAGCAGTCGAGGGCAAAAGGGGACCTACAATGAGCAGTTCTTC. The V and J genes are TRBV6-2 or TRBV6-3 and TRBJ2-1, with D possibly called TRBD1 or TRBD2 (5 bases each). The CDR3 has 16 amino acids. V lost 5 bases to trimming and J lost 2 bases, with 16 bases between them. The germline V gene has CDR1 MNHEY and CDR2 SVGEGT.

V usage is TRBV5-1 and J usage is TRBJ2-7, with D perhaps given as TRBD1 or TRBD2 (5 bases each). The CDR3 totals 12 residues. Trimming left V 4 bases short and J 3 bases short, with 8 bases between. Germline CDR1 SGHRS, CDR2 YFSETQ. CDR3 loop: CASSRDDYEQYF. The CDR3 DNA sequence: TGCGCCAGCAGCCGGGACGACTACGAGCAGTACTTC.

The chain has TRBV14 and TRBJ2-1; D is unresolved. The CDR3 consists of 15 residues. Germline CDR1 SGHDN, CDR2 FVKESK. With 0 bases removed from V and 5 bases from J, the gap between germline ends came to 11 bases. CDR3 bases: TGTGCCAGCAGCCAAGATCAGGTTAAGAACAATGAGCAGTTCTTC. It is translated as CASSQDQVKNNEQFF.

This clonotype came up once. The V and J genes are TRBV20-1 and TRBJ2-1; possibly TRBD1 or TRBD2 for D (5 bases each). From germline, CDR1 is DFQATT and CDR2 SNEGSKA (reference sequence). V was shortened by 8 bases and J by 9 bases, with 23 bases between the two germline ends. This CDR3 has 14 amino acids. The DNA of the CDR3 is TGCAGTCACCCACATGGGGGAAGGGGCAGTGAGCAGTTCTTC. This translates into CSHPHGGRGSEQFF.

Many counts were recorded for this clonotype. CDR3 region: CASSNPGETQYF. In DNA, the CDR3 is TGCGCCAGCAGCAACCCCGGAGAGACCCAGTACTTC. The chain joins TRBV5-1 to TRBJ2-5; no clear D gene. The germline V and J ends were trimmed by 4 bases and 4 bases, with 8 bases remaining between them. CDR3 size: 12 residues. CDR1 is SGHRS and CDR2 is YFSETQ in the germline V gene.

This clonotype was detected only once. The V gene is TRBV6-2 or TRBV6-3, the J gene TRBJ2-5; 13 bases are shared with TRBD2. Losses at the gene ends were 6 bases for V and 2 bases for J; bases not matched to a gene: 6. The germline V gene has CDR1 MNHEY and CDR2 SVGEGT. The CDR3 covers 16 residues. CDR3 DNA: TGTGCCAGCAGAAGTTGGACTAGCGGGGGACAAGAGACCCAGTACTTC. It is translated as CASRSWTSGGQETQYF.

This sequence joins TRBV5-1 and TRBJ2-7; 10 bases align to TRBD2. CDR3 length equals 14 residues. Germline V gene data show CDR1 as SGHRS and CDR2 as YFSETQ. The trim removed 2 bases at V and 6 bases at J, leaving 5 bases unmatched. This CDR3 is CASSFGPSGSEQYF. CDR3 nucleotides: TGCGCCAGCAGCTTTGGGCCTAGCGGGAGCGAGCAGTACTTC. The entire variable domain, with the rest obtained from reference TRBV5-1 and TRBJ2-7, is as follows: KAGVTQTPRYLIKTRGQQVTLSCSPISGHRSVSWYQQTPGQGLQFLFEYFSETQRNKGNFPGRFSGRQFSNSRSEMNVSTLELGDSALYLCASSFGPSGSEQYFGPGTRLTVT.

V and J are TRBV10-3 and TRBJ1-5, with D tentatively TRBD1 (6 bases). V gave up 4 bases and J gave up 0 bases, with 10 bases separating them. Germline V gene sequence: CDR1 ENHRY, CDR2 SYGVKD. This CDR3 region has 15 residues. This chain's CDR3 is CAISGYRDSNQPQHF. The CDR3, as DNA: TGTGCCATCAGTGGGTACAGGGATAGCAATCAGCCCCAGCATTTT.

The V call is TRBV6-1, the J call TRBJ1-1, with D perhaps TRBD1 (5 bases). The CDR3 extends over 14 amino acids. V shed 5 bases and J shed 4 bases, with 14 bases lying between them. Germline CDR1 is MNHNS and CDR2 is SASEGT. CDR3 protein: CASSPGGEPTEAFF. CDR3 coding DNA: TGTGCCAGCAGTCCGGGGGGGGAACCCACTGAAGCTTTCTTT.

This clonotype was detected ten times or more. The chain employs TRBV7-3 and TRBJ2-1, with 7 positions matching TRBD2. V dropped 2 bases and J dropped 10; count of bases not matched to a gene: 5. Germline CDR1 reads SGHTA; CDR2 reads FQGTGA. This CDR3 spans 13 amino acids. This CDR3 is CASSLLGGDEQFF. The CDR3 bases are TGTGCCAGCAGCTTATTGGGGGGGGACGAGCAGTTCTTC.

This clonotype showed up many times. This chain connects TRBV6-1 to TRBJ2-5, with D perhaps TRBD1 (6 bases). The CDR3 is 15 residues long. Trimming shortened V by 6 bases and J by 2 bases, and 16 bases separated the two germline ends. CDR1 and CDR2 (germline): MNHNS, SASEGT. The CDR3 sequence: CASSLGQNYQETQYF. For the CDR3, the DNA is TGTGCCAGCAGCCTCGGACAGAACTATCAAGAGACCCAGTACTTC.